The 26 T cell receptor beta chains in this list originate from one sample, sequenced in a study of OX40 agonist ivuxolimab in advanced cancers. Repertoires were generated with immunoSEQ multiplex PCR, while TCRdb's copy carries only in-frame clones and drops some. This sample yields around 66,000 clones, of which 85% are seen a single time; under 4.5% belongs to the top ten. This specimen was CD4+ or CD8+ T cells sorted from blood, taken in a trial of the OX40 agonist ivuxolimab. These TCRs come from an adult with an advanced solid tumor such as melanoma, head and neck, liver or kidney cancer.

The J gene is TRBJ2-7, the V gene TRBV5-1; 13 nucleotides align to TRBD2. The germline CDR1 and CDR2 sequences are SGHRS and YFSETQ. V dropped 0 bases and J dropped 9; count of bases not matched to a gene: 6. The CDR3 sequence is 15 residues long. The CDR3 is CASSLGTSGRAGQYF. The CDR3, as DNA: TGCGCCAGCAGCTTGGGGACTAGCGGGAGAGCCGGGCAGTACTTC.

The chain couples TRBV29-1 to TRBJ1-1, with D possibly being TRBD1 (6 bases). The germline V and J ends were trimmed by 6 bases and 0 bases, with 11 bases remaining between them. Germline V gene sequence: CDR1 SQVTM, CDR2 ANQGSEA. CDR3 length: 13 residues. DNA for the CDR3: TGCAGCGTCCTGGGACACATGAACACTGAAGCTTTCTTT. This sequence encodes CSVLGHMNTEAFF.

J is TRBJ2-1 and V is TRBV19; 7 bases line up with TRBD1. The V gene's germline CDR1 is LNHDA and CDR2 SQIVND (reference sequence). Losses at the gene ends were 7 bases for V and 4 bases for J; bases not matched to a gene: 16. The CDR3 is 17 amino acids. The CDR3 is CASIPTGAAARYNEQFF. As DNA, the CDR3 is TGTGCCAGTATTCCTACAGGGGCCGCCGCACGGTACAATGAGCAGTTCTTC.

This clone was detected a few times. The rearrangement links TRBV6-1 to TRBJ1-2, with D perhaps TRBD1 (5 bases). CDR1 and CDR2 (germline): MNHNS, SASEGT. The CDR3 is 11 amino acids. The V gene lost 7 bases and the J gene lost 8 bases, with 11 bases spanning the gap. The CDR3 DNA reads as TGTGCCAGCAAATCAGGGTTAGGCTACACCTTC. Amino acid sequence: CASKSGLGYTF.

This clone was recorded once. The chain uses TRBV7-9 and TRBJ1-6; D ambiguous. The germline V gene encodes CDR1 SEHNR and CDR2 FQNEAQ (reference sequence). V lost 5 bases to trimming and J lost 9 bases, with 17 bases between them. CDR3 length: 15 residues. The CDR3, as DNA: TGTGCCAGCAGCCTCATCGGCAATATATCTTCACCCCTCCACTTT. Translating it yields CASSLIGNISSPLHF.

The V gene is TRBV5-1, the J gene TRBJ2-3; 9 positions match TRBD1. Germline trimming cut 4 bases from V and 4 bases from J; bases unmatched to any gene: 7. This CDR3 is built from 15 residues. The germline CDR1 and CDR2 sequences are SGHRS and YFSETQ. This CDR3 is CASSPVGQGPDTQYF. The DNA for the CDR3 is TGCGCCAGCAGCCCCGTTGGACAGGGGCCAGATACGCAGTATTTT.

This rearrangement joins TRBV18 to TRBJ2-4, with TRBD1 matching 8 bases. The CDR3 sequence is 17 residues long. Germline assignment: CDR1 KGHSH and CDR2 LQKENI. J gave up 1 base and V 3 bases, and 8 bases lay outside the gene matches. CDR3 coding DNA: TGTGCCAGCTCACCGCGCCAGGGGGCACTCGCCAAAAACATTCAGTACTTC. This gives the protein CASSPRQGALAKNIQYF. Together with reference TRBV18 and TRBJ2-4, the CDR3 gives the full variable domain: NAGVMQNPRHLVRRRGQEARLRCSPMKGHSHVYWYRQLPEEGLKFMVYLQKENIIDESGMPKERFSAEFPKEGPSILRIQQVVRGDSAAYFCASSPRQGALAKNIQYFGAGTRLSVL.

The chain carries TRBV30 and TRBJ2-1; D may correspond to TRBD1 or TRBD2 (5 bases each). The CDR3 is 12 amino acids. The V and J ends lost 5 bases and 2 bases respectively, with 7 bases between them. CDR1 and CDR2 from the germline V gene are GTSNPN and SVGIG (reference sequence). The CDR3 region is CAWGGPYNEQFF. CDR3 DNA: TGTGCCTGGGGGGGTCCCTACAATGAGCAGTTCTTC.

V gene TRBV18 combines with J gene TRBJ2-1, with D maybe TRBD2 (5 bases). V gave up 8 bases and J gave up 5 bases, with 16 bases separating them. This CDR3 contains 14 residues. CDR1 is KGHSH, CDR2 LQKENI, per germline. The CDR3 spells CASGLGRGHNEQFF. The CDR3 nucleotides are TGTGCCAGCGGTCTGGGGAGAGGCCACAATGAGCAGTTCTTC.

The chain uses TRBV9 and TRBJ2-2; 7 bases match TRBD1. From germline, CDR1 is SGDLS and CDR2 YYNGEE. This CDR3 has 16 amino acids. V trimming: 4 bases; J trimming: 7 bases; junction bases outside the gene matches: 13. The CDR3 sequence is CASSLPTGKAIGELFF. In DNA form, the CDR3 reads TGTGCCAGCAGCTTACCGACAGGGAAAGCAATCGGGGAGCTGTTTTTT.

J is TRBJ2-7 and V is TRBV10-2; tentatively, D is TRBD2 (5 bases). This CDR3 has 14 amino acids. CDR1 and CDR2 from the germline V gene are WSHSY and SAAADI. Trimming removed 8 bases from V and 1 base from J, with 15 bases in between. CDR3 amino acids: CASLEGLLSYEQYF. The CDR3 DNA reads as TGCGCCAGCCTGGAAGGACTCCTATCCTACGAGCAGTACTTC.

The J gene is TRBJ2-5, the V gene TRBV6-4, with D hard to call. V was clipped by 7 bases and J by 1 base, with 1 base between them. The germline CDR1 and CDR2 sequences are MRHNA and SNTAGT. The CDR3 consists of 10 residues. The CDR3 here is CASIQETQYF. CDR3 sequence (DNA): TGTGCCAGCATCCAAGAGACCCAGTACTTC.

In DNA form, the CDR3 reads TGTGCCAGCAGCCAAGGTACAGCTGTGCGCAATCAGCCCCAGCATTTT. Its protein is CASSQGTAVRNQPQHF. The V call is TRBV4-2, the J call TRBJ1-5; D uncertain. The CDR3 is 16 residues long. V gave up 1 base and J gave up 2 bases, with 12 bases separating them. CDR1 is LGHNA, CDR2 YNFKEQ, per germline.

V is TRBV7-8 and J is TRBJ1-1; D not resolved. In germline, CDR1 is SGHVS, CDR2 FQNEAQ. V was cut by 5 bases and J by 0 bases, with 7 bases left in between. The CDR3 runs to 13 residues. The CDR3 reads CASSQFVNTEAFF. CDR3 bases: TGTGCCAGCAGCCAATTTGTGAACACTGAAGCTTTCTTT.

This chain uses TRBV7-2 with TRBJ2-6; D not resolved. This CDR3 contains 14 residues. Trimming took 8 bases from V and 6 from J, leaving 14 bases between them. Germline CDR1 is SGHTA and CDR2 is FQGNSA. The CDR3: CASSPEVAANVLTF. The CDR3 DNA reads as TGTGCCAGCTCCCCAGAAGTAGCGGCCAACGTCCTGACTTTC.

The chain combines TRBV11-2 with TRBJ2-1; D is possibly TRBD2 (6 bases). The CDR3 covers 16 residues. The germline CDR1 and CDR2 sequences are SGHAT and FQNNGV. Trimming took off 6 bases at V and 0 bases at J, with 15 bases between the two ends. CDR3 residues: CASRTPGRGSYNEQFF. CDR3 in DNA: TGTGCCAGCAGAACCCCCGGGAGAGGCTCCTACAATGAGCAGTTCTTC. Combining the CDR3 with reference TRBV11-2 and TRBJ2-1 gives the whole variable domain EAGVAQSPRYKIIEKRQSVAFWCNPISGHATLYWYQQILGQGPKLLIQFQNNGVVDDSQLPKDRFSAERLKGVDSTLKIQPAKLEDSAVYLCASRTPGRGSYNEQFFGPGTRLTVL.

The J gene is TRBJ1-3, the V gene TRBV7-8; D remains unclear. The CDR3 runs 15 residues. Trimming cost V 5 bases and J 0 bases, with 11 bases left between them. The germline V gene has CDR1 SGHVS and CDR2 FQNEAQ. CDR3 bases: TGTGCCAGCAGCATCGGCCGCGCCTCTGGAAACACCATATATTTT. Residues: CASSIGRASGNTIYF.

The chain joins TRBV5-4 to TRBJ2-1; D uncertain. CDR1 SGHNT and CDR2 YYREEE come from the germline V gene (reference sequence). The CDR3 extends over 13 amino acids. V was pared by 1 base and J by 4 bases, with 6 bases between. In DNA form, the CDR3 reads TGTGCCAGCAGCTTGTTGCGTTACAATGAGCAGTTCTTC. Protein product: CASSLLRYNEQFF. The variable domain in full, with the rest retrieved from reference TRBV5-4 and TRBJ2-1, is ETGVTQSPTHLIKTRGQQVTLRCSSQSGHNTVSWYQQALGQGPQFIFQYYREEENGRGNFPPRFSGLQFPNYSSELNVNALELDDSALYLCASSLLRYNEQFFGPGTRLTVL.

The CDR3: CASSEGRYSNQPQHF. DNA for the CDR3: TGTGCCAGCAGTGAGGGCCGGTATAGCAATCAGCCCCAGCATTTT. This rearrangement joins TRBV2 to TRBJ1-5; the D is unclear. Germline values: CDR1 SNHLY, CDR2 FYNNEI. The CDR3 loop spans 15 amino acids. V lost 3 bases, J lost 0 bases, and 9 bases lay in between.

The rearrangement uses TRBV27 and TRBJ2-4; unclear D gene. From germline, CDR1 is MNHEY and CDR2 SMNVEV (reference sequence). The CDR3 is 13 residues long. V was trimmed by 10 bases and J by 0 bases, leaving 10 bases between them. CDR3 sequence: CATQSLAKNIQYF. DNA for the CDR3: TGTGCCACCCAGAGCCTAGCCAAAAACATTCAGTACTTC.

This sequence joins TRBV7-9 and TRBJ2-2; D uncertain. Germline-derived CDR1 and CDR2 are SEHNR and FQNEAQ (reference sequence). This CDR3 is 15 amino acids long. The V and J ends lost 5 bases and 4 bases respectively, with 14 bases between them. The CDR3 reads CASSPGLVGTGELFF. The CDR3 DNA reads TGTGCCAGCAGCCCTGGGCTAGTAGGCACCGGGGAGCTGTTTTTT.

The gene calls are TRBV18 and TRBJ1-6; TRBD1 is a possible D gene (6 bases). This CDR3 is built from 15 residues. V lost 2 bases and J 6 bases, leaving 11 bases between the germline ends. CDR1 and CDR2 (germline): KGHSH, LQKENI. DNA of the CDR3: TGTGCCAGCTCACCAAGCTTGGACAGTAATTCACCCCTCCACTTT. It yields the protein CASSPSLDSNSPLHF.

This clone appeared once. This chain connects TRBV7-9 to TRBJ1-1; D remains unclear. This CDR3 region has 16 residues. Trimming cost V 1 base and J 0 bases, with 12 bases left between them. In germline, CDR1 is SEHNR, CDR2 FQNEAQ (reference sequence). CDR3 protein: CASSLGLGSLNTEAFF. CDR3 nucleotides: TGTGCCAGCAGCTTAGGCCTCGGGAGCCTGAACACTGAAGCTTTCTTT.

The rearrangement links TRBV9 to TRBJ1-4; perhaps TRBD1 as D (5 bases). The CDR3 sequence is 14 residues long. Germline-derived CDR1 and CDR2 are SGDLS and YYNGEE. V dropped 6 bases and J dropped 5 bases, with 14 bases sitting between them. This chain's CDR3 is CASNGANLNEKLFF. In DNA, the CDR3 is TGTGCCAGCAACGGGGCTAATCTAAATGAAAAACTGTTTTTT.

J is TRBJ1-2 and V is TRBV2; no firm D call. V shed 7 bases and J shed 2 bases, with 14 bases lying between them. CDR1 and CDR2 (germline): SNHLY, FYNNEI. The CDR3 is 14 amino acids. CDR3 in amino acids: CASKKAPGNYGYTF. The CDR3, as DNA: TGTGCCAGCAAAAAGGCCCCGGGGAACTATGGCTACACCTTC.

The count of this clone is one. The chain links TRBV30 to TRBJ2-3; D is ambiguous. Germline V gives CDR1 GTSNPN, CDR2 SVGIG (reference sequence). Trimming stripped 3 bases from V and 3 bases from J, with 4 bases between. The CDR3 sequence is 11 residues long. For the CDR3, the DNA is TGTGCCTGGAGCGGGACAGATACGCAGTATTTT. Translated: CAWSGTDTQYF.